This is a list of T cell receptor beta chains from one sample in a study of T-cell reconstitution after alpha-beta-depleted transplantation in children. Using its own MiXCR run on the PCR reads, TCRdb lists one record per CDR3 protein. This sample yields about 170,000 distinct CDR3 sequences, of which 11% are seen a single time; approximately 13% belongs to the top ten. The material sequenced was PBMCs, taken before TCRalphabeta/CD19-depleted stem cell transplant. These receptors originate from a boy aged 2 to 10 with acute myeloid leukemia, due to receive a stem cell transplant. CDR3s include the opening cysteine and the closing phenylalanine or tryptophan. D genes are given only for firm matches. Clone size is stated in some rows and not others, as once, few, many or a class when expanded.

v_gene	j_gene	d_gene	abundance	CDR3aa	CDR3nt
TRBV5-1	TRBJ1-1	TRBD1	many	CASSSGQGLMNTEAFF	TGCGCCAGCAGTTCTGGACAGGGCCTGATGAACACTGAAGCTTTCTTT
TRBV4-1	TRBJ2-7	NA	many	CASSQEGLAYEQYF	TGCGCCAGCAGCCAAGAGGGGCTGGCCTACGAGCAGTACTTC
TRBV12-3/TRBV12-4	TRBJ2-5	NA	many	CATHPLPETQYF	TGTGCCACCCACCCTCTCCCGGAGACCCAGTACTTC
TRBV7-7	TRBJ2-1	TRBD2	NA	CASSPESGTGNEQFF	TGTGCCAGCAGCCCAGAAAGCGGGACTGGCAATGAGCAGTTCTTC
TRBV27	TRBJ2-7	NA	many	CASSFYREYEQYF	TGTGCCAGCAGTTTTTACAGAGAGTACGAGCAGTACTTC
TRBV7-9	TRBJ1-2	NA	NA	CASSSGDTNYGYTF	TGTGCCAGCAGCTCAGGGGATACCAACTATGGCTACACCTTC
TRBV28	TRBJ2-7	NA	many	CACASPYEQYF	TGTGCCTGCGCGAGCCCCTACGAGCAGTACTTC
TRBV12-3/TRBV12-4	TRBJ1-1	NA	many	CASRRKGILNTEAFF	TGTGCCAGCCGTCGGAAGGGGATATTGAACACTGAAGCTTTCTTT
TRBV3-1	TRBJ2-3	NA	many	CASSHRDFQADTQYF	TGTGCCAGCAGCCACCGTGATTTTCAAGCAGATACGCAGTATTTT
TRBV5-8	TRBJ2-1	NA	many	CASSLGPVDMQFF	TGTGCCAGCAGCCTCGGACCCGTCGATATGCAGTTCTTC
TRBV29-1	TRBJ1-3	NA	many	CSVLLWPSGNTIYF	TGCAGCGTGTTACTGTGGCCCTCTGGAAACACCATATATTTT
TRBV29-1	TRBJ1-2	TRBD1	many	CSVEVIDREDGYTF	TGCAGCGTTGAAGTTATCGACAGGGAAGATGGCTACACCTTC
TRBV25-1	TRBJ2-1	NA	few	CASSPLGAGRDNEQFF	TGTGCCAGCAGCCCCCTCGGGGCAGGGCGGGACAATGAGCAGTTCTTC
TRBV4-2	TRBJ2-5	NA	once	CASSPGLMSNQETQYF	TGTGCCAGCAGCCCCGGACTCATGTCCAACCAAGAGACCCAGTACTTC
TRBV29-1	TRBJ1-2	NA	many	CSVVTGSYGYTF	TGCAGCGTTGTGACTGGAAGCTATGGCTACACCTTC
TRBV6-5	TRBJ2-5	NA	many	CASSHSLGGRQETQYF	TGTGCCAGCAGTCACTCTCTTGGAGGTCGGCAAGAGACCCAGTACTTC
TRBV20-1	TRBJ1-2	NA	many	CSARGEDNYGYTF	TGCAGTGCCCGCGGGGAGGATAACTATGGCTACACCTTC
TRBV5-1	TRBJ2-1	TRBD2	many	CASLAGARNEQFF	TGCGCCAGCCTAGCGGGAGCCCGCAATGAGCAGTTCTTC
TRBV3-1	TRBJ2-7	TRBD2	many	CASSQGTSVYEQYF	TGTGCCAGCAGCCAGGGGACTAGCGTTTACGAGCAGTACTTC
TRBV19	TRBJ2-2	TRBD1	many	CASSTRGQSGELFF	TGTGCCAGTTCTACCAGGGGGCAATCCGGGGAGCTGTTTTTT
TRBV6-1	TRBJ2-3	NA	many	CASRTQFGTFTDTQYF	TGTGCCAGCAGGACCCAGTTTGGGACATTCACAGATACGCAGTATTTT
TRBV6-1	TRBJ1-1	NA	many	CASSELGGGGTEAFF	TGTGCCAGCAGTGAATTAGGCGGCGGGGGCACTGAAGCTTTCTTT
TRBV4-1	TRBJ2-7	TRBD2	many	CASSQDRGLAGGYEQYF	TGCGCCAGCAGCCAAGACCGAGGACTAGCGGGAGGGTACGAGCAGTACTTC
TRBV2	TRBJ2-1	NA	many	CARTVNSGYNEQFF	TGTGCCAGGACAGTAAATTCAGGTTACAATGAGCAGTTCTTC
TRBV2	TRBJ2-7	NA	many	CASKGWLRYEQYF	TGTGCCAGCAAGGGTTGGTTGCGCTACGAGCAGTACTTC
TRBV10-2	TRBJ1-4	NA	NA	CASRLDEKLFF	TGCGCCAGCAGGCTTGATGAAAAACTGTTTTTT
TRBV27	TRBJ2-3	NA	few	CASSSIGDADTQYF	TGTGCCAGCAGTTCAATCGGGGATGCAGATACGCAGTATTTT
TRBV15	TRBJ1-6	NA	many	CATSKVVYNSPLHF	TGTGCCACCAGCAAAGTCGTATATAATTCACCCCTCCACTTT
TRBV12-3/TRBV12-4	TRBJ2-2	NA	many	CASSIRFGELFF	TGTGCCAGCAGTATCCGATTCGGGGAGCTGTTTTTT
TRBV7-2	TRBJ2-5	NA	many	CASSLFSRAVPQETQYF	TGTGCCAGCAGCTTATTTTCACGGGCAGTTCCCCAAGAGACCCAGTACTTC
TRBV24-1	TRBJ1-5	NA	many	CATSDLRGIGTNQPQHF	TGTGCCACCAGTGATTTAAGGGGGATAGGGACAAACCAGCCCCAGCATTTT
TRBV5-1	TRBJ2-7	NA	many	CASSKGDYEQYF	TGCGCCAGCAGCAAGGGTGACTACGAGCAGTACTTC
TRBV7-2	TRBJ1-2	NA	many	CASSPGLGGYTF	TGTGCCAGCAGCCCCGGGTTGGGTGGCTACACCTTC
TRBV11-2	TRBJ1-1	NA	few	CASSLPKTGAFF	TGTGCCAGCAGCCTCCCCAAGACAGGAGCTTTCTTT
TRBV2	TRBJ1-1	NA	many	CASSKGEDTEAFF	TGTGCCAGCAGTAAAGGGGAGGACACTGAAGCTTTCTTT
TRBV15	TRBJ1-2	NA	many	CATSRGDYGYTF	TGTGCCACCAGCAGAGGTGACTATGGCTACACCTTC
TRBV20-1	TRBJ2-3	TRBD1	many	CSARPPWDRGTDTQYF	TGCAGTGCTAGACCCCCCTGGGACAGGGGCACAGATACGCAGTATTTT
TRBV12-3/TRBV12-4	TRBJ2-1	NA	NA	CASSSHPVDSLAEQFF	TGTGCCAGCAGTTCACATCCGGTGGACAGTCTAGCAGAGCAGTTCTTC
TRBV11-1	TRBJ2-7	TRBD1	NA	CASSQSPGTGDEQYF	TGTGCCAGCAGCCAAAGTCCCGGGACAGGGGACGAGCAGTACTTC
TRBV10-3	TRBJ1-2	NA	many	CAISEITGRTGYTF	TGTGCCATCAGTGAGATCACAGGGCGTACGGGCTACACCTTC
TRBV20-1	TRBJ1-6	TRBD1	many	CSASRSGTGNSPLHF	TGCAGTGCTAGTCGGTCCGGGACAGGGAATTCACCCCTCCACTTT
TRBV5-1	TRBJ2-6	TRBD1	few	CASSFIRDRGRVSGANVLTF	TGCGCCAGCAGCTTCATCCGGGACAGGGGGCGCGTTTCTGGGGCCAACGTCCTGACTTTC
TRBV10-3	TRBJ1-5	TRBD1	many	CAISGTGGDQPQHF	TGTGCCATCAGCGGGACAGGGGGAGATCAGCCCCAGCATTTT
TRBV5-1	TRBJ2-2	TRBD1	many	CSSKQGGLTGELFF	TGCTCCAGTAAACAGGGGGGACTCACCGGGGAGCTGTTTTTT
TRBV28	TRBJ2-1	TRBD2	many	CASSSAGTSNNEQFF	TGTGCCAGCAGTTCCGCCGGGACTAGCAACAATGAGCAGTTCTTC
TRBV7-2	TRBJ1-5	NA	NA	CASSRGQSNQPRHF	TGTGCCAGCAGCCGAGGACAGAGCAATCAGCCCCGGCATTTT
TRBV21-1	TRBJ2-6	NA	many	CASSKENISGANVLTF	TGTGCCAGCAGCAAAGAAAACATCTCTGGGGCCAACGTCCTGACTTTC
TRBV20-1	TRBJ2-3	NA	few	CSARVTPRSNTQYF	TGCAGTGCTAGAGTTACCCCTCGGTCCAATACGCAGTATTTT
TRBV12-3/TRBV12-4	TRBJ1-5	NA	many	CASSNRVGQPQHF	TGTGCCAGCAGTAACAGGGTAGGCCAGCCCCAGCATTTT
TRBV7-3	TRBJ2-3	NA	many	CASSPQGKRSDTQYF	TGTGCCAGCAGCCCCCAGGGGAAAAGGTCAGATACGCAGTATTTT
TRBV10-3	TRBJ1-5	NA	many	CAIRRDEGQPQHF	TGTGCCATCAGGCGAGACGAAGGGCAGCCCCAGCATTTT
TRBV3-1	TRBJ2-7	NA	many	CASSQEQAGQYF	TGTGCCAGCAGCCAAGAGCAGGCGGGGCAGTACTTC
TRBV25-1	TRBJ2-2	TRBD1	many	CASSEYDRVSGELFF	TGTGCCAGCAGTGAATATGACAGGGTGTCCGGGGAGCTGTTTTTT
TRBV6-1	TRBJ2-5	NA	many	CASMSQGQETQYF	TGTGCCAGCATGTCCCAGGGGCAAGAGACCCAGTACTTC